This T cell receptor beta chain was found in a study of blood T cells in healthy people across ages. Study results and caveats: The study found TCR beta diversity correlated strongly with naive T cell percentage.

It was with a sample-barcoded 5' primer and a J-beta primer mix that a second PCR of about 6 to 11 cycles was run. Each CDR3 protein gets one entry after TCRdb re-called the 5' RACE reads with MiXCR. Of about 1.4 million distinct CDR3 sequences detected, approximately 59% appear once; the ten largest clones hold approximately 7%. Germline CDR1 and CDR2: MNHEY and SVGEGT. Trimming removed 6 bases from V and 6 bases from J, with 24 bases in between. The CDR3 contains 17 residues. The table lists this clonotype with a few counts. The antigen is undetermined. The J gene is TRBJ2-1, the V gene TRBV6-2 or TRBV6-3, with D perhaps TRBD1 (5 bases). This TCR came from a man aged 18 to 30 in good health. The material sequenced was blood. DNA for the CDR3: TGTGCCAGCAGCCAAGGGGTAGGACGCTCCTTTTCCAATGAGCAGTTCTTC. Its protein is CASSQGVGRSFSNEQFF.